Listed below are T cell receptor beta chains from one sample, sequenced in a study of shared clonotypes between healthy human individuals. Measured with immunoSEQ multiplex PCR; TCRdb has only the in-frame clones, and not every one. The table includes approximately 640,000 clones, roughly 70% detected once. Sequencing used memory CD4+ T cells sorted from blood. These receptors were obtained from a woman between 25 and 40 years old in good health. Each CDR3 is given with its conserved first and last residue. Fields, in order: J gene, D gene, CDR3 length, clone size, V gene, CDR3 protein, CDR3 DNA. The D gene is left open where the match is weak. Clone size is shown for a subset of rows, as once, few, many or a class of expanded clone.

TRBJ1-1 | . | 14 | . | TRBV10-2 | CASSEATPNTEAFF | TGCGCCAGCAGTGAGGCGACCCCGAACACTGAAGCTTTCTTT
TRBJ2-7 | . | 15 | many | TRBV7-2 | CASSLFSGPSGEQYF | TGTGCCAGCAGCTTATTTTCTGGGCCTTCGGGGGAGCAGTACTTC
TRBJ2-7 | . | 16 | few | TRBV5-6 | CASSLLGGAVSNEQYF | TGTGCCAGCAGCTTGCTTGGAGGGGCAGTCTCTAACGAGCAGTACTTC
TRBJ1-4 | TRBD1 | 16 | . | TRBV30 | CAWSPFKTGLGEKLFF | TGTGCCTGGAGCCCCTTTAAGACAGGGTTGGGAGAAAAACTGTTTTTT
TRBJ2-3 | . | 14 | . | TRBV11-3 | CASSLMGSTDTQYF | TGTGCCAGCAGCTTAATGGGGAGCACAGATACGCAGTATTTT
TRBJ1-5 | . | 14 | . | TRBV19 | CASTLLGGNQPQHF | TGTGCCAGTACCTTGCTAGGGGGGAATCAGCCCCAGCATTTT
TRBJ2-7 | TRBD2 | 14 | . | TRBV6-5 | CASSRGTSGYEQYF | TGTGCCAGCAGTAGGGGGACTAGCGGATACGAGCAGTACTTC
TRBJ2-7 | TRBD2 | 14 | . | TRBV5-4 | CASSFISGSGEQYF | TGTGCCAGCAGCTTTATTAGCGGGAGCGGGGAGCAGTACTTC
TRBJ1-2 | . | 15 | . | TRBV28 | CASSPRTHTNYGYTF | TGTGCCAGCAGTCCCCGGACCCATACTAACTATGGCTACACCTTC
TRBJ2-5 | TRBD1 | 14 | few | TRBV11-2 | CASSSRTGLETQYF | TGTGCCAGCAGCTCCAGGACAGGGCTAGAGACCCAGTACTTC
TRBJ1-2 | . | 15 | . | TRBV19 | CASRSGTVESYGYTF | TGTGCCAGTAGATCCGGGACTGTAGAAAGCTATGGCTACACCTTC
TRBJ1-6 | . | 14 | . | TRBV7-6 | CASSLGQNNSPLHF | TGTGCCAGCAGCTTAGGGCAGAATAATTCACCCCTCCACTTT
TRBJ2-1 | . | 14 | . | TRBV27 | CASQRLSSYNEQFF | TGTGCCAGCCAAAGATTAAGCTCCTACAATGAGCAGTTCTTC
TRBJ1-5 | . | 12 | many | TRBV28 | CASRTSDQPQHF | TGTGCCAGCAGGACCTCAGATCAGCCCCAGCATTTT
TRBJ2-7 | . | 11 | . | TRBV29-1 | CSVRETYEQYF | TGCAGCGTTAGGGAAACCTACGAGCAGTACTTC
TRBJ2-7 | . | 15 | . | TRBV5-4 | CASSLGVGRVDEQYF | TGTGCCAGCAGCTTGGGTGTGGGCAGGGTGGACGAGCAGTACTTC
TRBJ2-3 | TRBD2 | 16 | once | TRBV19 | CASSHRTSGRIDTQYF | TGTGCCAGTAGTCACAGGACTAGCGGGAGGATAGATACGCAGTATTTT
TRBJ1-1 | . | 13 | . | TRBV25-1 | CASSGDAATEAFF | TGTGCCAGCAGTGGAGACGCCGCCACTGAAGCTTTCTTT
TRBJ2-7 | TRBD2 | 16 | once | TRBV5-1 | CASSTSPSGDSYEQYF | TGCGCCAGCAGCACCTCTCCTAGCGGGGACTCCTACGAGCAGTACTTC
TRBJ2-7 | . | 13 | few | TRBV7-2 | CASSAGRGGEQYF | TGTGCCAGCAGCGCAGGGCGGGGAGGCGAGCAGTACTTC
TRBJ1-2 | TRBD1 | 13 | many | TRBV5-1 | CASSLGDRGGYTF | TGCGCCAGCAGCTTGGGAGACAGGGGTGGCTACACCTTC
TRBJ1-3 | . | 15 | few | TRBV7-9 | CASSLIRFSGNTIYF | TGTGCCAGCAGCTTGATCAGGTTCTCTGGAAACACCATATATTTT
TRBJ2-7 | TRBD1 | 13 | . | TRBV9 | CASGDRDFCEQYF | TGTGCCAGCGGAGACAGGGATTTCTGCGAGCAGTACTTC
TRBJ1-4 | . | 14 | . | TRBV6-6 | CASSLGGFNEKLFF | TGTGCCAGCAGTTTGGGCGGGTTTAATGAAAAACTGTTTTTT
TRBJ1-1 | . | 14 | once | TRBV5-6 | CASAVGALNTEAFF | TGTGCCAGCGCAGTTGGGGCCTTGAACACTGAAGCTTTCTTT
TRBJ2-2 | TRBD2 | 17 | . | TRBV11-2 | CASSWGLAGSNTGELFF | TGTGCCAGCAGCTGGGGACTAGCGGGCTCGAACACCGGGGAGCTGTTTTTT
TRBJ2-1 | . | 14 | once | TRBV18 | CASSNRDLRDEQFF | TGTGCCAGCTCGAACCGGGACCTTCGGGATGAGCAGTTCTTC
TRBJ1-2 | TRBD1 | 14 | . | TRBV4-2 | CASSGDRGRYGYTF | TGTGCCAGCAGCGGGGACAGGGGGCGCTATGGCTACACCTTC
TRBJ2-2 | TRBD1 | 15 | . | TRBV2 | CASNQGTGYTGELFF | TGTGCCAGCAACCAGGGGACAGGGTACACCGGGGAGCTGTTTTTT
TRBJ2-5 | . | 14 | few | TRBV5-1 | CASSLTSIQETQYF | TGCGCCAGCAGCTTGACTAGTATTCAAGAGACCCAGTACTTC
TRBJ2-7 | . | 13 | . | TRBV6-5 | CASSSHGSYEQYF | TGTGCCAGCAGTTCCCACGGGTCCTACGAGCAGTACTTC
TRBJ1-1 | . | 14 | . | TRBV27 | CASSSSWGDTEAFF | TGTGCCAGCAGTTCCTCATGGGGGGACACTGAAGCTTTCTTT
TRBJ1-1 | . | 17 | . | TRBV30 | CAWSQRGTHQGNTEAFF | TGTGCCTGGAGCCAAAGGGGGACACATCAGGGGAACACTGAAGCTTTCTTT
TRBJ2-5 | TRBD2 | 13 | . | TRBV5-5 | CASSRGLEETQYF | TGTGCCAGCAGCCGGGGACTAGAAGAGACCCAGTACTTC
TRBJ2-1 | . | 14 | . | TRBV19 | CASSPRLLPNEQFF | TGTGCCAGTAGTCCTCGGCTCCTCCCCAATGAGCAGTTCTTC
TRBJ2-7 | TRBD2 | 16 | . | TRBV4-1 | CASSRLAGGPTYEQYF | TGCGCCAGCAGTCGGCTAGCGGGAGGCCCAACTTACGAGCAGTACTTC
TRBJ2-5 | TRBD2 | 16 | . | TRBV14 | CASSPPASGSYETQYF | TGTGCCAGCAGCCCCCCCGCTAGCGGGAGTTATGAGACCCAGTACTTC
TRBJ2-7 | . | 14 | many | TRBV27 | CASRTQVDSYEQYF | TGTGCCAGCAGAACACAAGTAGACTCCTACGAGCAGTACTTC
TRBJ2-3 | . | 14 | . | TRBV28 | CASSPPSRSDTQYF | TGTGCCAGCAGTCCGCCGAGTCGTTCAGATACGCAGTATTTT
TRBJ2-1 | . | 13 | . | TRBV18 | CASSRGSYNEQFF | TGTGCCAGCTCACGGGGCTCCTACAATGAGCAGTTCTTC
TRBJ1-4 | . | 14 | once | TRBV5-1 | CASSWEGGREKLFF | TGCGCCAGCAGCTGGGAAGGTGGGCGCGAAAAACTGTTTTTT
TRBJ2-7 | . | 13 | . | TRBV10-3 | CAITDKGQYEQYF | TGTGCCATCACCGACAAAGGACAGTACGAGCAGTACTTC
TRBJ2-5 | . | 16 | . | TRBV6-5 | CASSYSFAGAAETQYF | TGTGCCAGCAGTTACTCGTTTGCAGGGGCGGCAGAGACCCAGTACTTC
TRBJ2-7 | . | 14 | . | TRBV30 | CAWSAALGRYEQYF | TGTGCCTGGAGTGCCGCCCTTGGCCGATACGAGCAGTACTTC
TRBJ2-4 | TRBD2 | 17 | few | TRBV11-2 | CASSHGGWQVSGFIQYF | TGTGCCAGCAGCCACGGGGGGTGGCAGGTTTCCGGGTTCATTCAGTACTTC
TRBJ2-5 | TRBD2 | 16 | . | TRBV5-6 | CASSFWSSGNKETQYF | TGTGCCAGCAGCTTTTGGTCTAGCGGGAATAAAGAGACCCAGTACTTC
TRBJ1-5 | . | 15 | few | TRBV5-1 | CASSSAELFNQPQHF | TGCGCCAGCAGCTCCGCAGAGCTGTTTAATCAGCCCCAGCATTTT
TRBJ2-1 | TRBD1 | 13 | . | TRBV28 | CASRLTGVNEQFF | TGTGCCAGCAGACTTACAGGGGTCAATGAGCAGTTCTTC
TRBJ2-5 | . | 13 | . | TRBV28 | CASTGSGQETQYF | TGTGCCAGCACCGGTAGCGGACAAGAGACCCAGTACTTC
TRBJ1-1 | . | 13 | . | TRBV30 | CAWSVQEAGVAFF | TGTGCCTGGAGTGTACAAGAGGCAGGGGTAGCTTTCTTT
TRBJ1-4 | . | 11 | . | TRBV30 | CAWSGSEKLFF | TGTGCCTGGAGTGGAAGCGAAAAACTGTTTTTT
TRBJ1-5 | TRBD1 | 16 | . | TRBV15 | CATSRDRQGSNQPQHF | TGTGCCACCAGCAGAGATAGACAGGGAAGCAATCAGCCCCAGCATTTT
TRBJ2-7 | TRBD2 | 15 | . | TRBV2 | CASRVERELSVEQYF | TGTGCCAGCAGAGTAGAGCGGGAGCTCAGCGTCGAGCAGTACTTC